The entry below describes one T cell receptor beta chain. V lost 0 bases and J lost 6; bases outside the gene matches: 5. CDR1 is LGHNA and CDR2 is YSLEER in the germline V gene. The CDR3 is made up of 15 amino acids. This entry comes from a study of blood T cell repertoires in COVID-19. Turning to the study itself: Sample material is recorded as cDNA or gDNA derived from T cells, B-cell-depleted T cells, or PBMCs.

Data came from immunoSEQ multiplex PCR; TCRdb stores just in-frame clones and leaves some out. The profile shows about 200,000 clones, around 87% of them singletons. Participants were aged roughly 18 to 89 years from approximately 23 US areas. This receptor was taken from a woman aged 25-40 years who had recovered from COVID-19. The chain links TRBV4-3 to TRBJ1-5; TRBD1 matches at 7 bases. The sequenced sample consisted of PBMCs or T cells enriched from blood (not recorded which). Written as DNA, the CDR3 is TGCGCCAGCAGCCAAGAAACAGGGGCGGTTCAGCCCCAGCATTTT. It is translated as CASSQETGAVQPQHF.